This entry features one TCR beta chain sequence. Its target is not known. 60 Vbeta and 13 Jbeta primers were used in PCR. Libraries were prepared by immunoSEQ multiplex PCR; TCRdb keeps only in-frame clonotypes and omits some of them. The sample totals around 74,000 clones; its top ten clones hold about 4.6%. Everyone who donated was a healthy bone marrow donor. These data belong to a study of cytomegalovirus exposure and HLA in healthy donors. Study-wide results and caveats: Links to common viral pathogens appeared, in a later analysis, for several of the most significant clusters. The listing of 150 to 200 TCR beta chains classed them as cytomegalovirus-associated. TRBV6-2, TRBV6-3 and other indistinguishable V segments were excluded.

The germline V gene has CDR1 SGHRS and CDR2 YFSETQ. The CDR3 consists of 16 residues. V lost 0 bases and J lost 0, with 7 bases in between. Source material: PBMCs. This receptor was obtained from a man aged 25 to 40 in good health and CMV-seronegative. This sequence joins TRBV5-1 and TRBJ2-6, with a possible D match to TRBD2 (6 bases). CDR3 DNA: TGCGCCAGCAGCTTGGGGCGGGGCTCTGGGGCCAACGTCCTGACTTTC. This gives the protein CASSLGRGSGANVLTF.